The clone carrying this T cell receptor (beta chain) was recorded many times. The sample belongs to a study of early T cells in non-severe SARS-CoV-2 infection. TCRdb re-called the 5' RACE reads with MiXCR, one entry per CDR3 protein. The sample carries more than 80,000 distinct CDR3 sequences, approximately 15% recorded once. V lost 6 bases and J 9 bases, leaving 12 bases between the germline ends. Germline V lookup: CDR1 LNHDA, CDR2 SQIVND (reference sequence). The CDR3 has 13 residues. The chain links TRBV19 to TRBJ1-6; no reliable D call. The sample was whole blood. This receptor was identified in an adult who was a healthcare worker with PCR-confirmed SARS-CoV-2 infection or an uninfected control (not recorded which). The CDR3 sequence: CASSEAGRSPLHF. In DNA form, the CDR3 reads TGTGCCAGTAGCGAGGCGGGTCGTTCACCCCTCCACTTT.